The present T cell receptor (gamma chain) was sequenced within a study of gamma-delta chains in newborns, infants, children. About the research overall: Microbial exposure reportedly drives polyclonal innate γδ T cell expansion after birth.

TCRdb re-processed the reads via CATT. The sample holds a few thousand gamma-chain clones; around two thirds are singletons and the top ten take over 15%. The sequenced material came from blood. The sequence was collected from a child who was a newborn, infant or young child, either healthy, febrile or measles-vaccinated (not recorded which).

The CDR3, as DNA: TGTGCCACCTGGGATATGAGTTATAAGAAACTCTTT. It is translated as CATWDMSYKKLF. The chain recombines TRGV8 with TRGJ1 or TRGJ2. TCRdb supplies no J gene; here it was assigned by aligning the nucleotide sequence to germline. The J segment lost 6 bases and the V segment lost 2 bases, leaving 4 bases of the junction unmatched. The CDR3 spans 12 residues. Per the germline V gene, CDR1 is VENAVY and CDR2 is YDSYNSRV.